Each of the 10 T cell receptor beta chains below was sequenced from the same sample in a study of T cell repertoires in cytomegalovirus infection (dated by TCRdb to between 2018 and 2020). Data came from an Illumina HiSeq 1500. TCRdb trimmed the raw reads at Q25, called clones with MiXCR and kept productive beta chains. When rows share a CDR3 protein, they turn into one entry using the most common DNA and genes. The table for this sample lists about 900,000 distinct CDR3 sequences; around 30% of them were counted only once. About an eighth of the sample is in the top ten clones. These receptors' antigens are unknown. The treatment or condition label of this sample denotes: in vitro stimulation with specific CMV peptide epitopes to enrich CMV-specific T cells. The specimen comprised cultured CD8+ T cells from PBMCs, sampled from culture after CMV antigen stimulation. Receptors were obtained from a human donor in good health (CMV status not recorded). Some clones in this sample may be carry-over from other donors' samples.

The chain carries TRBV7-2 and TRBJ2-7; TRBD2 matches 9 bases. The CDR3 has 14 amino acids. Unmatched junction bases numbered 10, after V lost 9 bases and J lost 4 bases. Germline V gene data show CDR1 as SGHTA and CDR2 as FQGNSA. CDR3 in amino acids: CASAQAGGVYEQYV. As DNA, the CDR3 is TGTGCCAGTGCTCAAGCGGGGGGCGTTTACGAGCAGTACGTC.

The V call is TRBV7-6, the J call TRBJ1-1; weak D call: TRBD1 (6 bases). The V and J ends lost 5 bases and 0 bases respectively, with 16 bases between them. CDR1 and CDR2 (germline): SGHVS, FNYEAQ. The CDR3 extends over 16 amino acids. CDR3 bases: TGTGCCAGCAGCCGAGAGGGGGATCCGGTGAACACTGAAGCTTTCTTT. Protein product: CASSREGDPVNTEAFF.

This chain uses TRBV20-1 with TRBJ1-5; D is ambiguous. The CDR3 is made up of 15 amino acids. From germline, CDR1 is DFQATT and CDR2 SNEGSKA (reference sequence). Trimming left V 0 bases short and J 1 base short, with 10 bases between. DNA of the CDR3: TGCAGTGCTAGAGAGGAGGCTTACAGCAATCAGCCCCAGCATTTT. It specifies CSAREEAYSNQPQHF.

With respect to this clonotype: A read error may be the cause here, since a much bigger clone is one base away. The V and J genes are TRBV7-6 and TRBJ2-2; D uncertain. Germline-derived CDR1 and CDR2 are SGHVS and FNYEAQ. With 2 bases removed from V and 6 bases from J, the gap between germline ends came to 13 bases. This CDR3 has 15 amino acids. This CDR3 is CASSLLVGNSGELFF. The DNA for the CDR3 is TGTGCCAGCAGCTTATTAGTGGGAAACTCCGGGGAGCTGTTTTTT.

This clonotype was seen a handful of times. V usage is TRBV12-3 or TRBV12-4 and J usage is TRBJ1-2, with TRBD1 as a possible D gene (5 bases). CDR3 size: 15 residues. Trimming took off 5 bases at V and 2 bases at J, with 15 bases between the two ends. This CDR3 reads CASSNPGRVNYGYTF. The DNA of the CDR3 is TGTGCCAGCAGTAACCCAGGGAGGGTAAACTATGGCTACACCTTC.

This clonotype was seen a handful of times. The rearrangement joins TRBV6-2 or TRBV6-3 to TRBJ2-1, with TRBD2 as a possible D gene (5 bases). The V end was cut by 2 bases, the J end by 8 bases, with 7 bases between. Germline assignment: CDR1 MNHEY and CDR2 SVGEGT. CDR3 size: 12 residues. CDR3 sequence (DNA): TGTGCCAGCAGTTACCGAGGGTATGAGCAGTTCTTC. Translation gives CASSYRGYEQFF.

This clonotype appeared a few times. The chain uses TRBV7-6 and TRBJ1-3; no clear D gene. This CDR3 is 19 amino acids long. The V gene lost 2 bases and the J gene lost 0 bases, with 20 bases spanning the gap. CDR1 and CDR2 from the germline V gene are SGHVS and FNYEAQ. This CDR3 is CASSLPPRTLSNSGNTIYF. CDR3 in DNA: TGTGCCAGCAGCTTACCCCCTCGGACCTTATCAAACTCTGGAAACACCATATATTTT.

In its sample, this clonotype was seen a few times. The rearrangement links TRBV18 to TRBJ1-2, with D maybe TRBD1 (5 bases). V was cut by 0 bases and J by 4 bases, with 6 bases left in between. The CDR3 has 13 amino acids. Per the germline V gene, CDR1 is KGHSH and CDR2 is LQKENI. This chain's CDR3 is CASSPPRGYGYTF. CDR3 bases: TGTGCCAGCTCACCACCGAGGGGCTATGGCTACACCTTC.

This clonotype has ten or more counts. This chain joins TRBV6-2 or TRBV6-3 and TRBJ1-1; D unclear. Germline CDR1 reads MNHEY; CDR2 reads SVGEGT. Trimming removed 2 bases from V and 0 bases from J, with 7 bases in between. CDR3 size: 14 residues. The chain's CDR3 is CASSYVAMNTEAFF. Written as DNA, the CDR3 is TGTGCCAGCAGTTACGTAGCCATGAACACTGAAGCTTTCTTT.

This clonotype has just a few counts. The gene calls are TRBV2 and TRBJ2-7; D possibly uses TRBD1 or TRBD2 (5 bases each). This CDR3 is built from 14 residues. CDR1 and CDR2 (germline): SNHLY, FYNNEI. V dropped 0 bases and J dropped 3 bases, with 9 bases sitting between them. The CDR3 is CASSEAWDGYEQYV. The CDR3 DNA follows: TGTGCCAGCAGTGAAGCGTGGGACGGCTACGAGCAGTACGTC.